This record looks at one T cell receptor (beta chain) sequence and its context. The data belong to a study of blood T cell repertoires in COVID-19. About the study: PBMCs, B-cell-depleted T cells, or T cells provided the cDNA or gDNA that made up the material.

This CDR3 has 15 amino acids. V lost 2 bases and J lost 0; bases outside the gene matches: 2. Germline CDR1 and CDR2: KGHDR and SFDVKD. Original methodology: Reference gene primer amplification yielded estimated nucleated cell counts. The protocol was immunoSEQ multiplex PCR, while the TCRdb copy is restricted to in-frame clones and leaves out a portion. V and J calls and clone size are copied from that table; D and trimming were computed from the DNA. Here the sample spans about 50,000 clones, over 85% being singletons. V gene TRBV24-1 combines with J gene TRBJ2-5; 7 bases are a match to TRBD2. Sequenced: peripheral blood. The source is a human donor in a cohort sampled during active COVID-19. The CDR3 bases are TGTGCCACCAGTGATTCGCGGGGGTACCAAGAGACCCAGTACTTC. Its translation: CATSDSRGYQETQYF.